This T cell receptor (beta chain) was captured in a study of beta chain features in type 1 diabetes. Study-wide results and caveats: Shortening that was moderate but significant affected the TCRB CDR3s of Type 1 diabetes patients in all four CD4+ subsets. In the patient group, naive, central memory and Treg TCRB repertoires seemed more alike than in the healthy donor group. Patients with type 1 diabetes carried fewer insertions and had more deletions at their VDJ junctions.

V was clipped by 5 bases and J by 7 bases; unmatched bases: 9. The CDR3 consists of 14 residues. The V gene's germline CDR1 is SEHNR and CDR2 FQNEAQ (reference sequence). This clone was seen at least ten times. Its specificity is unknown. Other nucleotide sequences from this sample produce the same CDR3. It was via CD45RO/CCR7/CD25/CD127/CD95/CD27 that CD4+ naive, central memory, regulatory and stem cell-like memory cells were sorted. Sorting gave populations that all exceeded 98% purity. Expressed TCRB transcripts got sequenced, as all isolated RNA was reverse transcribed. Profiled with immunoSEQ multiplex PCR; TCRdb holds only in-frame clones, not every one. Here the sample spans more than 120,000 clones, about 13% being singletons.

The V call is TRBV7-9, the J call TRBJ2-7, with 9 positions matching TRBD1. Material: central memory CD4+ T cells from blood. This TCR derives from a man between 18 and 29 years old with type 1 diabetes. CDR3 in amino acids: CASSLRDRAGEQYF. The CDR3 DNA sequence: TGTGCCAGCAGCCTGCGGGACAGGGCGGGGGAGCAGTACTTC.